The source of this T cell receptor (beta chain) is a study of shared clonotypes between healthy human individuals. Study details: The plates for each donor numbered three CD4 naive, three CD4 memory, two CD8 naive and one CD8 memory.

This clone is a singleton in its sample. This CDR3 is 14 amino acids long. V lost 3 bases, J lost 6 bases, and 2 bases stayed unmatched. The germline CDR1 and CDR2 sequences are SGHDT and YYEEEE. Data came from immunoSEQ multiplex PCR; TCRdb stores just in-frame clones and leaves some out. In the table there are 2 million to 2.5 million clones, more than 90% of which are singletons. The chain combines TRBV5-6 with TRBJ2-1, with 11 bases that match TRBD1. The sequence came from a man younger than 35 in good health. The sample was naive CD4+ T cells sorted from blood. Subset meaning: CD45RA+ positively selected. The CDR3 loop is CASSSGTGGNEQFF. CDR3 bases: TGTGCCAGCAGCTCCGGGACAGGGGGCAATGAGCAGTTCTTC. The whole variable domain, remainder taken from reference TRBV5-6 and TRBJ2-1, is DAGVTQSPTHLIKTRGQQVTLRCSPKSGHDTVSWYQQALGQGPQFIFQYYEEEERQRGNFPDRFSGHQFPNYSSELNVNALLLGDSALYLCASSSGTGGNEQFFGPGTRLTVL.